Sequencing of this TCR beta chain was carried out in a study of blood T cell repertoires in COVID-19. Study-level information: Acute and convalescent COVID-19 specimens originated in the United States, Italy and Spain. Sample material is recorded as cDNA or gDNA derived from T cells, B-cell-depleted T cells, or PBMCs.

Looked up from germline, CDR1 is MNHEY and CDR2 is SVGAGI. Trimming took off 7 bases at V and 7 bases at J, with 16 bases between the two ends. The CDR3 is made up of 13 amino acids. Authors' processing steps: Amplification from reference gene primers served as the basis for estimated nucleated cell counts. This table comes from immunoSEQ multiplex PCR, and its TCRdb copy is limited to in-frame clones, with some not included. The DNA was the basis for D and trimming; V, J and clone size are from that table. Of about 220,000 clones detected, over 75% appear once; the ten largest clones hold roughly 13%.

V is TRBV6-5 and J is TRBJ1-2; D unclear. The sequence was obtained from a human donor in a cohort sampled during active COVID-19. Sequenced input: peripheral blood. The CDR3, as DNA: TGTGCCAGCACTCCAGAGGGCCTCCGTGGCTACACCTTC. This encodes CASTPEGLRGYTF.